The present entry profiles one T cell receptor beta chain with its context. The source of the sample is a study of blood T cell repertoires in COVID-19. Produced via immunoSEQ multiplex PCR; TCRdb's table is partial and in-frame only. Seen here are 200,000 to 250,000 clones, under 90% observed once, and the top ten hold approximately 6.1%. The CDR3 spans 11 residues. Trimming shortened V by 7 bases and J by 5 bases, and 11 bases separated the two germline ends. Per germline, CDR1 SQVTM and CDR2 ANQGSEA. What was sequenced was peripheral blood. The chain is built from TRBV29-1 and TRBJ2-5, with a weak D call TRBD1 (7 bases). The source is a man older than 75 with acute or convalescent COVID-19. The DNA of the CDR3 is TGCAGCGCTCAGGGGGGCGAGACCCAGTACTTC. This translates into CSAQGGETQYF.